Below, 5 T cell receptor beta chains from the same sample are listed, as sequenced in a study of blood T cell repertoires in COVID-19. Clones were read by immunoSEQ multiplex PCR, and TCRdb kept only the in-frame ones, dropping some. The sample shows about 190,000 clones, over 75% of them seen only once. The sequenced sample consisted of peripheral blood. Receptors originate from a woman of 80 years or more with active or convalescent COVID-19.

The chain has TRBV27 and TRBJ1-2; 7 bases match TRBD1. Germline lookup yields CDR1 MNHEY and CDR2 SMNVEV (reference sequence). CDR3 length equals 13 residues. V lost 0 bases and J lost 10; bases outside the gene matches: 5. In DNA, the CDR3 is TGTGCCAGCAGTTTATCCCCGGACAGGCCCTACACCTTC. Translated: CASSLSPDRPYTF.

The rearrangement joins TRBV18 to TRBJ1-2; 7 bases line up with TRBD1. V lost 5 bases, J lost 1 base, and 4 bases stayed unmatched. The germline CDR1 and CDR2 sequences are KGHSH and LQKENI. The CDR3 is made up of 14 amino acids. This CDR3 reads CASSYWDSNYGYTF. For the CDR3, the DNA is TGTGCCAGCTCATATTGGGACAGTAACTATGGCTACACCTTC.

The chain joins TRBV3-1 (or the pseudogene TRBV3-2) to TRBJ1-1; 10 bases map to TRBD1. CDR1 and CDR2 (germline): LGHDT, YNNKEL (reference sequence). The CDR3 contains 15 residues. After removal of 2 bases from V and 5 bases from J, the junction contained 5 bases not matched to a gene. The CDR3 DNA is TGTGCCAGCAGCCAAAGGACAGGGGGAGGTACTGAAGCTTTCTTT. Protein sequence: CASSQRTGGGTEAFF.

The chain couples TRBV9 to TRBJ1-3, with 9 bases matching TRBD1. Per the germline V gene, CDR1 is SGDLS and CDR2 is YYNGEE. This CDR3 comprises 16 residues. V lost 4 bases to trimming and J lost 4 bases; unmatched junction nucleotides: 9. The CDR3 here is CASSPRGDRAGNTIYF. The CDR3, as DNA: TGTGCCAGCAGCCCTAGAGGGGACAGGGCCGGAAACACCATATATTTT.

The chain links TRBV10-3 to TRBJ1-5, with D possibly TRBD1 on 5 matching bases. Per the germline V gene, CDR1 is ENHRY and CDR2 is SYGVKD. V dropped 2 bases and J dropped 7 bases, with 12 bases sitting between them. This CDR3 region has 14 residues. The CDR3 DNA reads TGTGCCATCAGTGAGATCGGGGGTGGACAGCCCCAGCATTTT. Its translation is CAISEIGGGQPQHF.